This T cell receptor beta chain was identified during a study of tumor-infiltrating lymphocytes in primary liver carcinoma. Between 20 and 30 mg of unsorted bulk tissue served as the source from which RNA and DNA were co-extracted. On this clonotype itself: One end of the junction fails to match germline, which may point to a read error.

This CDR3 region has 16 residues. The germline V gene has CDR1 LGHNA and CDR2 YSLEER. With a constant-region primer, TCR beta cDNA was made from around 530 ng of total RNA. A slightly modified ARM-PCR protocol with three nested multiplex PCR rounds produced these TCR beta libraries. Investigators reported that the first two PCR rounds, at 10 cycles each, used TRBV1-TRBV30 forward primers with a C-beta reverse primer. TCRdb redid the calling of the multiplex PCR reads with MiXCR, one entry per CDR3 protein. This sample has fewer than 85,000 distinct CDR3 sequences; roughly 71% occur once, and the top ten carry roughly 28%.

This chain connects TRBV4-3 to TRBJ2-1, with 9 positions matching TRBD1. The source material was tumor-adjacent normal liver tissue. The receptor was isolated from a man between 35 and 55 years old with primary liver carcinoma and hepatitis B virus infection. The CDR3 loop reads CATSHDRTGADNEQFF. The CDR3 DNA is TGCGCCACCAGCCATGATAGGACAGGGGCCGACAATGAGCAGTTCTTC.